This T cell receptor (beta chain) was recorded in a study of control samples from healthy donors and cancer patients. Sequencing used immunoSEQ multiplex PCR; TCRdb keeps in-frame clones, though not all of them. The sample includes roughly 190,000 clones, around 92% seen only once; the top ten take less than 1.6%. The specimen was blood. This TCR came from a woman in her 30s in good health.

The CDR3 DNA is TGTGCCAGCAGTGAAGGAAACAACCTTGAAGCTTTCTTT. Residues: CASSEGNNLEAFF. The V call is TRBV6-1, the J call TRBJ1-1; D is uncertain. V lost 1 base and J 7 bases, leaving 10 bases between the germline ends. Germline V CDR1 and CDR2: MNHNS, SASEGT. The CDR3 contains 13 residues.